Included here is one T cell receptor (beta chain) sequence, with context. Its cognate antigen is unknown. Naivety among CD8 cells was defined by CD45RO negativity and positive CCR7 selection, thereby excluding terminally differentiated effector memory CD45RA+ cells. All the donors were Caucasian adults who lived in Nashville, Tennessee. Profiling relied on immunoSEQ multiplex PCR, and the TCRdb table lists in-frame clones only, not all of them. The sample has about 2 million clones, about 95% seen once. These data belong to a study of shared clonotypes between healthy human individuals. General observations from the study: Larger estimated richness was generally seen in naive subsets than in memory subsets. Some clonotypes were shared by all four sorted-subset donors, while others were not shared. The non-shared ones had lower generation probabilities than the shared ones. Sequencing depth was expected to influence donor clonotype sharing.

The CDR3 is 16 residues long. Trimming pared 0 bases from V and 0 bases from J, leaving 11 bases between. The germline V gene has CDR1 SGHDT and CDR2 YYEEEE. The sequenced sample consisted of naive CD8+ T cells sorted from blood. V and J are TRBV5-6 and TRBJ2-3; D is uncertain. This receptor was identified in a man between 18 and 35 years old in good health. The CDR3 region is CASSLVLVPSTDTQYF. The CDR3 DNA is TGTGCCAGCAGCTTGGTGCTGGTGCCTAGCACAGATACGCAGTATTTT.